This T cell receptor (beta chain) was identified during a study of blood T cell repertoires in COVID-19. Turning to the study itself: T cells, B-cell-depleted T cells, or PBMCs supplied cDNA or gDNA.

V lost 2 bases to trimming and J lost 2 bases, with 19 bases between them. Per the germline V gene, CDR1 is MDHEN and CDR2 is SYDVKM. The CDR3 consists of 17 residues. Original handling: Nucleated cell number was recorded as an estimate derived from reference gene primer amplification. Generated by immunoSEQ multiplex PCR, the TCRdb table keeps only in-frame clones and is missing some. V and J calls and clone size are given by that table; D and trimming were obtained from the DNA. The profile covers about 240,000 clones, with around 83% appearing a single time and 3% to 4% taken by the ten largest. What was sequenced was peripheral blood. The source of this sequence is a young woman with acute or convalescent COVID-19. The rearrangement joins TRBV28 to TRBJ2-7, with D perhaps TRBD1 (5 bases). DNA of the CDR3: TGTGCCAGCAGTTTACGTGGGGCCGACCTTCACCCCTACGAGCAGTACTTC. Its protein product is CASSLRGADLHPYEQYF.